The TCR beta chain described here comes from a study of cytomegalovirus exposure and HLA in healthy donors (dated by TCRdb to 2017 to 2019). Background on the whole study: An earlier analysis of roughly 500 of the donors reported 250 to 350 Gb of sequence data and around 110 million unique TCR beta sequences obtained from roughly 180 million T cells. Rather than drawing on any new phenotypic data, the later analysis identified candidate immune exposures from TCR beta sequences and the way those sequences occurred across donors. The study aimed to test whether signatures of past pathogen exposure could be identified by cataloging public T cell receptors. An earlier analysis of 500 to 750 of the donors applied high-throughput TCR beta sequencing to assess whether each TCR beta V gene segment acted as functional or pseudogenic. Every discovery cohort repertoire had been produced on one sequencing platform. HLA typing included class I and class II loci at four-digit resolution. The genetic ancestry cluster associated with self-reported Caucasian donors included approximately 85% of the 398 genotyped donors. Typing coverage varied by locus: roughly 620-640 donors for A, B, C, DRB1 and DQB1; roughly 510 for DQA1; more than 600 for DPA1; around 490 for DPB1. A later genetic analysis took genome-wide SNP genotypes for about three fifths of the 666 donors and used that subset as a discovery cohort. Along with the approximately 700-subject first cohort, a separate validation cohort of over 90 different subjects was used. High-throughput TCR immunosequencing, statistical association of individual TCRs with disease status, and machine learning were combined to predict cytomegalovirus infection status. Alongside the repertoire data, information on donor age, sex, ethnicity and CMV serostatus was compiled. Among several hundred genotyped donors of the cohort, an average of around 240,000 unique TCR beta nucleotide sequences was sequenced per donor, of which approximately 18% were non-productive. To study patterns of TCR occurrence, a later analysis re-analyzed previously published TCR beta repertoires from just over 650 donors and added high-resolution HLA genotyping. An early release that covered 640 HLA-typed donors contained approximately 300 gigabases of sequencing data and 85 million to 100 million unique TCR sequences. Using immunosequencing, the study profiled T cell repertoires from fewer than 850 subjects and related those repertoires to cytomegalovirus serostatus. Because of strong linkage in the cohort, roughly five DR-DQ haplotypes were treated as single units for association and clustering.

The cohort consisted of 666 healthy bone marrow donors. Cohort members were all nominally healthy when sampled, although unrecorded immune exposures were likely present. The donor tested CMV seropositive and was one of the 289 seropositive cohort members. A peripheral blood sample was collected from each donor, and TCR beta sequencing was performed on peripheral blood mononuclear cells. Genomic DNA extraction from the blood cell samples was performed with the Qiagen DNeasy Blood Extraction Kit. About this clone: The antigen this receptor binds is unknown.

Library prep was done by the immunoSEQ multiplex PCR assay. The multiplex PCR relied on a mix of 60 forward primers for TCR Vbeta segments and 13 reverse primers for TCR Jbeta segments. The CDR3 region of rearranged TCR beta genes was amplified from genomic DNA with a multiplex PCR assay. Amplified TCR beta libraries were sequenced as 87-base-pair reads on the Illumina HiSeq System. The authors' pipeline ran thus. A later analysis counted about 80 million unique TCR beta chains across the 650 to 800 repertoires, and some 12 million of these chains were shared by at least two donors. To remove PCR and sequencing errors, raw reads were error-corrected and collapsed into unique sequences using a nearest-neighbor algorithm that merged closely related sequences. CDR3 sequences were aligned to IMGT reference sequences to assign V, D and J gene segments. For a sequence to be retained, a match of at least six nucleotides was required to both a V gene segment and a J gene segment. A rearrangement was called productive if the CDR3 had no stop codons and remained in frame with V and J, and every other rearrangement was called non-productive. Following IMGT convention, CDR3 was defined as the stretch from the second conserved V-encoded cysteine to the conserved J-encoded phenylalanine. The earlier analysis of 500 to 750 of the donors excluded any sequence lacking an unambiguous match to a single V gene segment. In an earlier analysis of 587 of the donors, V segments were called functional above 56.7% productive rearrangements and were called segregating when the between-donor standard deviation exceeded 5%. To diagnose cytomegalovirus status from the catalog of TCR beta chain sequences, a statistical classification framework was built. A later analysis assigned V and J genes by comparing TCR nucleotide sequences with IMGT/GENE-DB human TR gene sequences. A later analysis assigned CDR3 sequences and most-parsimonious VDJ recombination scenarios with the TCRdist pipeline. In a later analysis, every TCR beta chain was defined by the combination of its CDR3 amino acid sequence and its V-gene family, and reads without a unique V-gene family were dropped. As a way to deal with suspected cross-contamination and a sequencing artifact, a later analysis dropped under 600 nucleotide sequences that were highly shared and had low generation probability. A later analysis calculated a clonal expansion index for each public chain from normalized within-repertoire ranks of inferred template counts. Generation probabilities in a later analysis came from a VDJ recombination model fitted to out-of-frame rearrangements, and those results were checked against IGoR. Hypergeometric tests were used in a later analysis to score TCR-TCR, TCR-HLA and TCR-CMV co-occurrence, with a repertoire-size bias correction applied to the TCR pairs. To estimate false discovery rates, a later analysis permuted the HLA or CMV assignments 20 times. In a later analysis, co-occurring TCRs were grouped with DBSCAN, and TCRdist sequence similarity was added when clustering was performed within HLA-allele-positive subsets. For co-occurrence clustering, repertoires with fewer than 30,000 or more than 120,000 public chains were excluded, along with four or five repertoires with anomalous nucleotide sharing. The table comes from immuneACCESS by way of TCRdb, which keeps in-frame sequences with V and J called. Part of the clones is missing from these tables; in studies checked, under half for an unresolved V gene and the rest for unknown reasons. For V, J and clone size, that table is used; D and trimming come from the DNA. This specimen's table enumerates about 50,000 clones. The ten biggest clones cover around an eighth of the sample.

Overall study results and their limits: According to a later analysis, parvovirus B19, influenza, CMV and Epstein-Barr virus appeared linked to several top co-occurrence clusters. At a false discovery rate of 0.05, a later analysis linked about 16,000 TCR beta sequences to specific HLA alleles. When HLA alleles, especially DR and DQ, strongly co-occurred, attributing TCR associations to individual alleles was difficult. In a later analysis, the rate of TCR association differed among HLA loci, with DRB1 alleles having the most associated TCRs and HLA-C alleles having the fewest. The authors suggested that the approach could potentially be generalized to other disease states and immunological phenotypes. Correlated functional status among segregating V segments might be attributable to linkage disequilibrium, but an unknown experimental factor could not be ruled out. A further reported finding was that TCR beta sequences accurately predicted the HLA-A and HLA-B alleles for most subjects in the first cohort. An association between a missense DCLRE1C variant and V-gene and J-gene trimming of TCR beta chains was found in a later genetic analysis and replicated in an independent cohort. Most CMV-associated TCR beta chains appeared to be HLA-restricted in a later analysis, and the HLA associations seemed to be driven largely by CMV exposure. In a later analysis, HLA-associated TCR beta chains showed more clonal expansion and lower generation probabilities than non-associated chains that were equally common. The cohort was sequenced for TCR beta chains only, and without alpha or paired-chain data the features that could be detected were limited. The classifier was reported to diagnose cytomegalovirus status with high specificity and sensitivity in both the original cohort and the validation cohort. In the study, around 150 TCR beta chains were listed as associated with cytomegalovirus. In vitro tests confirmed that a few of the cytomegalovirus-associated TCR beta chains recognize cytomegalovirus antigens. An earlier analysis of around 500 of the donors showed that most TCR beta V segments appeared in productive rearrangements either about 87% or about 30% of the time, which broadly matched IMGT annotations. Across donors, most TCR sequences were observed very rarely, whereas some public TCRs were present in many individuals. For the cohort, immune exposure information was limited to CMV serostatus. Presence/absence analyses assumed roughly uniform sequencing depth across donors, an assumption that may not hold. A cluster of highly shared sequence variants was judged likely to represent a technical artifact of the sequencing pipeline. A later genetic analysis reported fewer N-insertions in productive TCRs among donors in an Asian-associated ancestry cluster than the roughly 700-donor mean. HLA typing was unavailable for some donors at each locus, so association tests used only the typed subset. The earlier analysis of about 600 of the donors excluded about 16 rarely observed V segments, including chromosome 9 orphons, because counts were too low.

Material: PBMCs. This clonotype originated in a man between 18 and 29 years old in good health and CMV-seropositive.

The nucleotide sequence is TGTGCCAGCAGCACTCGAGGGCCTGCAACTAATGAAAAACTGTTTTTT. Its protein is CASSTRGPATNEKLFF. The rearrangement combines TRBV7-9 with TRBJ1-4; confidence is insufficient to name the D gene. From the cysteine up to the phenylalanine, the CDR3 has a length of 16 residues. The read is trimmed to its CDR3 DNA, 48 bases read in frame from base 1. CDR1 and CDR2 are drawn from the germline V gene (reference sequence): SEHNR, FQNEAQ. V is cut by 5 bases and J by 0 bases, and the space between the germline ends is 13 bases.